These T cell receptor beta chains were read from a single sample in a study of blood T cell repertoires in COVID-19. This table comes from immunoSEQ multiplex PCR, and its TCRdb copy is limited to in-frame clones, with some not included. The table lists around 250,000 clones, roughly 88% of them singletons. Specimen: peripheral blood. Receptors were obtained from a woman in her 70s with COVID-19, enrolled during active disease. Each CDR3 is given with its conserved first and last residue. The D gene is left open where the match is weak. Clone size is not always given. Where it is, it says once, few, many or a class for expanded clones.

DNA	CDR3	J	V	size	D
TGTGCCAGCAGTTTAGTCTCAGTCCAGGCTTTCTTT	CASSLVSVQAFF	TRBJ1-1	TRBV12-3/TRBV12-4	NA	NA
TGTGCCAGCAGCCAAGTCGACCTCAGGGCTTCTGAAGCTTTCTTT	CASSQVDLRASEAFF	TRBJ1-1	TRBV3-1/TRBV3-2	few	NA
TGTGCCAGCAGCAATCGGGGTCCCTTACGGGGTGGCTACACCTTC	CASSNRGPLRGGYTF	TRBJ1-2	TRBV5-8	NA	NA
TGTGCCAGCAGCCCCTGGGGGCCGGGACAGGGGAGTTTGGATACGCAGTATTTT	CASSPWGPGQGSLDTQYF	TRBJ2-3	TRBV7-6	NA	TRBD1
TGTGCCAGCAGCTCTGGACAGGGCCCAGCAACTAATGAAAAACTGTTTTTT	CASSSGQGPATNEKLFF	TRBJ1-4	TRBV5-4	NA	TRBD1
TGTGCCAGCAGCCCCACTAGTATCGAGCAGTACTTC	CASSPTSIEQYF	TRBJ2-7	TRBV6-2/TRBV6-3	once	NA
TGTGCCAGCAGTCCTACTAGCGGGAGGGGGGGTACGCAGTATTTT	CASSPTSGRGGTQYF	TRBJ2-3	TRBV27	NA	TRBD2
TGTGCCATCAGGAGAGACAGGGAGCCCTACGAGCAGTACTTC	CAIRRDREPYEQYF	TRBJ2-7	TRBV10-3	NA	TRBD1
TGCGCCAGCAGCTTCGGACAGGGACGAGCCAAAAACATTCAGTACTTC	CASSFGQGRAKNIQYF	TRBJ2-4	TRBV5-1	NA	TRBD1
TGTGCCAGCAGTTCTCGACTGACAACCGGGACAGGGGTTCGGAACTATGGCTACACCTTC	CASSSRLTTGTGVRNYGYTF	TRBJ1-2	TRBV27	NA	TRBD1
TGTGCCAGCAGCAGCTCAGGGTCAAACAATGAGCAGTTCTTC	CASSSSGSNNEQFF	TRBJ2-1	TRBV7-3	NA	NA
TGTGCCAGCAGTATGGCCAGGTCTGGGGCCAACGTCCTGACTTTC	CASSMARSGANVLTF	TRBJ2-6	TRBV6-2/TRBV6-3	NA	NA
TGTGCCAGCAGCCAAGACAACGGGAGGTCAGATACGCAGTATTTT	CASSQDNGRSDTQYF	TRBJ2-3	TRBV4-2	NA	TRBD2
TGTGCCAGCAGAGCTACAGGCACCGGGGAGCTGTTTTTT	CASRATGTGELFF	TRBJ2-2	TRBV2	NA	NA
TGCGCCAGCAGCCAAGACCCCATCGCGCCCTATGGCTACACCTTC	CASSQDPIAPYGYTF	TRBJ1-2	TRBV4-3	NA	NA
TGTGCCAGCAGCTTAACCCAGAACACCGGGGAGCTGTTTTTT	CASSLTQNTGELFF	TRBJ2-2	TRBV7-3	NA	NA
TGTGCCAGCAGTTACAACAGGGCGAACTATGGCTACACCTTC	CASSYNRANYGYTF	TRBJ1-2	TRBV6-5	NA	NA
TGTGCCAGCAGCTTTATTTCAGCGATCGTTCGACCAAATTCACCCCTCCACTTT	CASSFISAIVRPNSPLHF	TRBJ1-6	TRBV5-8	NA	NA
TGTGCCAGCAGCTTGGCCTCCGGGTACCCCCTCCACTTT	CASSLASGYPLHF	TRBJ1-6	TRBV5-8	once	NA
TGTGCCAGCAGCCAATTTGGCGCTAGTCGTACGAATGAGCAGTTCTTC	CASSQFGASRTNEQFF	TRBJ2-1	TRBV14	NA	NA
TGTGCCAGCAGCATCTGGACAGGGGCTCGTTCACCCCTCCACTTT	CASSIWTGARSPLHF	TRBJ1-6	TRBV3-1/TRBV3-2	NA	TRBD1
TGTGCCATCAGGCTAGTAGCGTCTGACTCCTACAATGAGCAGTTCTTC	CAIRLVASDSYNEQFF	TRBJ2-1	TRBV10-3	once	NA
TGTGCCAGCTCCCCAACACCCAGGGGACGCCGAGGGCCCCTCCACTTT	CASSPTPRGRRGPLHF	TRBJ1-6	TRBV18	NA	NA
TGTGCCAGCTCACTCCTTGGGAGTCCGGGAATAAACACTGAAGCTTTCTTT	CASSLLGSPGINTEAFF	TRBJ1-1	TRBV18	NA	NA
TGTGCCAGCAGTTACTCGCAACAGGGGGTACGGTATCAGCCCCAGCATTTT	CASSYSQQGVRYQPQHF	TRBJ1-5	TRBV6-2/TRBV6-3	NA	TRBD1
TGTGCCAGCTCACCCGACAGGGATCGTCAGCCCCAGCATTTT	CASSPDRDRQPQHF	TRBJ1-5	TRBV18	few	TRBD1
TGTGCCACCAGCGGAACTAGGGGGCGAGGGCAGCCCCAGCATTTT	CATSGTRGRGQPQHF	TRBJ1-5	TRBV15	once	TRBD1
TGTGCCAGCAGCCACCTACAGGGCGGGGGGTATGGCTACACCTTC	CASSHLQGGGYGYTF	TRBJ1-2	TRBV3-1/TRBV3-2	NA	NA
TGTGCCAGTAGTATTCAGGGGGCCCCGGCCGGCTACACCTTC	CASSIQGAPAGYTF	TRBJ1-2	TRBV19	NA	TRBD1
TGTGCCAGCAGCCCCGGGGGGGGTGTTAGGACTGAAGCTTTCTTT	CASSPGGGVRTEAFF	TRBJ1-1	TRBV6-2/TRBV6-3	NA	NA